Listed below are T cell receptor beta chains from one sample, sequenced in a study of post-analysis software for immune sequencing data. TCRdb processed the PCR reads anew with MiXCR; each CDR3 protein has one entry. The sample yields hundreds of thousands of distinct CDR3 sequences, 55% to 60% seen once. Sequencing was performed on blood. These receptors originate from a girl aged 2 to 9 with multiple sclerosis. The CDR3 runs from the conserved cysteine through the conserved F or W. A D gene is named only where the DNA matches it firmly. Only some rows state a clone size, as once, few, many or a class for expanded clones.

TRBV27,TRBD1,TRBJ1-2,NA,CASRSLGQASYGYTF,TGTGCCAGCAGAAGCTTAGGACAGGCTTCCTATGGCTACACCTTC
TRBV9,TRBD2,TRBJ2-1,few,CASAISGAGNEQFF,TGTGCCAGCGCAATTAGCGGGGCCGGGAATGAGCAGTTCTTC
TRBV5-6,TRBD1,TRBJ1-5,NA,CASSLMGTGNQPQHF,TGTGCCAGCAGCTTGATGGGGACAGGGAATCAGCCCCAGCATTTT
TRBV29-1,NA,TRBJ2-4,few,CSVRWGGFENIQYF,TGCAGCGTTCGGTGGGGGGGCTTCGAAAACATTCAGTACTTC
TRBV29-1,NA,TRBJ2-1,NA,CSVEGSRGYYNEQFF,TGCAGCGTTGAAGGTTCACGAGGTTACTACAATGAGCAGTTCTTC
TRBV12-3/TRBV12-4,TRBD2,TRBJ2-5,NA,CASSLGTSGGDPQETQYF,TGTGCCAGCAGTTTAGGGACTAGCGGGGGCGATCCCCAAGAGACCCAGTACTTC
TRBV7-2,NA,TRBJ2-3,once,CASSKGGDTDTQYF,TGTGCCAGCAGCAAGGGGGGGGACACAGATACGCAGTATTTT
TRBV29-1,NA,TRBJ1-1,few,CSVVPLQGPNTEAFF,TGCAGCGTTGTCCCGCTACAGGGACCCAACACTGAAGCTTTCTTT
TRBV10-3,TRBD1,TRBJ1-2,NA,CAIRSTGSNVGYTF,TGTGCCATCAGGTCGACAGGGTCAAATGTAGGCTACACCTTC
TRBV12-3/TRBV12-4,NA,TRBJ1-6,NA,CASSLGNSPLHF,TGTGCCAGCAGCTTAGGCAATTCACCCCTCCACTTT
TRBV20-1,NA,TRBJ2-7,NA,CSARQLNEQYF,TGCAGTGCTAGGCAGTTGAACGAGCAGTACTTC
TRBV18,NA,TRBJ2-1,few,CASSPPRASNNEQFF,TGTGCCAGCTCACCACCCAGGGCTTCTAATAATGAGCAGTTCTTC
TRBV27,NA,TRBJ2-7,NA,CASSLVGVSEQYF,TGTGCCAGCAGTTTAGTGGGAGTATCGGAGCAGTACTTC
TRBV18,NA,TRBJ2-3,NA,CASSHGRSSTDTQYF,TGTGCCAGCTCCCACGGACGGTCTAGCACAGATACGCAGTATTTT
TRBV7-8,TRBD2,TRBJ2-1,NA,CASTYSGRAYNEQFF,TGTGCCAGCACCTATAGCGGGAGGGCCTACAATGAGCAGTTCTTC
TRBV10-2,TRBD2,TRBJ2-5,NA,CASRSGTSDFQETQYF,TGCGCCAGCAGATCCGGGACTAGTGATTTTCAAGAGACCCAGTACTTC
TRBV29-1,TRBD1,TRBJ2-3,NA,CSGTGGMDTQYF,TGCAGCGGGACAGGGGGCATGGATACGCAGTATTTT
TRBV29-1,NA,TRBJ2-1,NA,CSVELFDEQFF,TGCAGCGTCGAGCTTTTTGATGAGCAGTTCTTC
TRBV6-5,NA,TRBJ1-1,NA,CASSYSNILNTEAFF,TGTGCCAGCAGTTACTCGAACATTTTGAACACTGAAGCTTTCTTT
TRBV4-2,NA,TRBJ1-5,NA,CASSQTSGERNQPQHF,TGTGCCAGCAGCCAGACCTCAGGGGAACGGAATCAGCCCCAGCATTTT
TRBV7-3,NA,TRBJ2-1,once,CASSSLGGVSYNEQFF,TGTGCCAGCAGCTCCTTGGGGGGAGTTTCCTACAATGAGCAGTTCTTC
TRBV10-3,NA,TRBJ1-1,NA,CAIKAQGDWSNTEAFF,TGTGCCATCAAGGCACAGGGCGATTGGTCGAACACTGAAGCTTTCTTT
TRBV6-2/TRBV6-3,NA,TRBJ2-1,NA,CASSYSRAGEQFF,TGTGCCAGCAGTTACAGCAGGGCTGGTGAGCAGTTCTTC
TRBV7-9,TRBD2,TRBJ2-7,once,CASTPGLDLHEQYF,TGTGCCAGCACCCCGGGACTAGATCTCCACGAGCAGTACTTC
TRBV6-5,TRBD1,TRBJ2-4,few,CASSQRTGVDIQYF,TGTGCCAGCAGTCAACGGACAGGGGTAGACATTCAGTACTTC
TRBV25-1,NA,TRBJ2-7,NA,CASSELSREQYF,TGTGCCAGCAGTGAATTGAGTCGCGAGCAGTACTTC
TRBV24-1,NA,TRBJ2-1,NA,CATSGAETDSYNGQFF,TGTGCCACCAGTGGCGCCGAGACGGATTCCTACAATGGGCAGTTCTTC
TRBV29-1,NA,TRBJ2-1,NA,CSPMGESNEQFF,TGCAGCCCTATGGGGGAGAGCAATGAGCAGTTCTTC
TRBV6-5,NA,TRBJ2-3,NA,CASSYLGMGTDTQYF,TGTGCCAGCAGTTACTTGGGGATGGGCACAGATACGCAGTATTTT
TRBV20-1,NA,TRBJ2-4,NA,CSAREQTAKNIQYF,TGCAGTGCGAGGGAGCAGACAGCCAAAAACATTCAGTACTTC
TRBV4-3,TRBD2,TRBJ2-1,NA,CASSQVPLAGNHNEQFF,TGCGCCAGCAGCCAAGTGCCACTAGCGGGGAATCACAATGAGCAGTTCTTC
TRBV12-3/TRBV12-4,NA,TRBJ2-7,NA,CASSQRRGPHSYEQYF,TGTGCCAGCAGTCAACGACGGGGCCCCCACTCCTACGAGCAGTACTTC
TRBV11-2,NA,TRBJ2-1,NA,CASSSVHGEQFF,TGTGCCAGCAGCTCAGTTCACGGTGAGCAGTTCTTC
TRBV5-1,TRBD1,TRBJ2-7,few,CASSKRTGGFYEQYF,TGCGCCAGCAGTAAACGGACAGGGGGCTTCTACGAGCAGTACTTC
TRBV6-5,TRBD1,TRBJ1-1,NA,CASSRIQGAGVTEAFF,TGTGCCAGCAGTCGCATACAGGGGGCAGGGGTCACTGAAGCTTTCTTT
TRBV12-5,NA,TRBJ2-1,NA,CASGLALIGDGNEQFF,TGTGCTAGTGGTTTGGCCCTAATCGGGGACGGCAATGAGCAGTTCTTC
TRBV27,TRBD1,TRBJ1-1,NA,CASSPWDRGAAFF,TGTGCCAGCAGTCCGTGGGACAGGGGAGCCGCTTTCTTT
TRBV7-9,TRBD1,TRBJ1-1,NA,CASSERQGGASGNTEAFF,TGTGCCAGCAGCGAAAGACAGGGTGGGGCATCCGGGAACACTGAAGCTTTCTTT
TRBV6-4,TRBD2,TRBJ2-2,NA,CASSDRGRVTGELFF,TGTGCCAGCAGTGACCGCGGGAGGGTCACCGGGGAGCTGTTTTTT
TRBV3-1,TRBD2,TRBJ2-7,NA,CASSGTSESSEQYF,TGTGCCAGCAGCGGGACTAGCGAGAGCTCCGAGCAGTACTTC
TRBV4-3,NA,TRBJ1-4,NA,CASSQEPGGGEKLFF,TGCGCCAGCAGCCAAGAACCGGGCGGTGGTGAAAAACTGTTTTTT
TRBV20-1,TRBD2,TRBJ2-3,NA,CSARSGGDFTDTQYF,TGCAGTGCTAGATCGGGGGGGGACTTCACAGATACGCAGTATTTT
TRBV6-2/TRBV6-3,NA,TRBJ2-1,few,CASSYGGPFEQFF,TGTGCCAGCAGTTATGGGGGGCCGTTTGAGCAGTTCTTC
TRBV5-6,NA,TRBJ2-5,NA,CASSLFRNSRQQETQYF,TGTGCCAGCAGCCTCTTCAGAAATAGCAGACAGCAAGAGACCCAGTACTTC
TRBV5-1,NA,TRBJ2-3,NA,CASSSTSSTDTQYF,TGCGCCAGCAGCTCTACCTCTAGCACAGATACGCAGTATTTT
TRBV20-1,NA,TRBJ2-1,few,CSVRGGSYNEQFF,TGCAGTGTACGAGGGGGCTCCTACAATGAGCAGTTCTTC
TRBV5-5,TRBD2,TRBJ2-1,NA,CASIPLAGGGNEQFF,TGTGCCAGCATCCCTCTAGCGGGAGGGGGCAATGAGCAGTTCTTC
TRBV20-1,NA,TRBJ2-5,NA,CSAKETQYF,TGCAGTGCTAAAGAGACCCAGTACTTC
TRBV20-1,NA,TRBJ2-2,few,CSASSLRGELFF,TGCAGTGCTAGTAGTCTGCGAGGGGAGCTGTTTTTT
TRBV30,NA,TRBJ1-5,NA,CAWSKPGGNQPQHF,TGTGCCTGGAGTAAACCCGGAGGCAATCAGCCCCAGCATTTT
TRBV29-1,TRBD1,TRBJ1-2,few,CSVVRGQGVGYTF,TGCAGCGTTGTAAGGGGACAGGGAGTTGGCTACACCTTC
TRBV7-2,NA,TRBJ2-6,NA,CASSIVASGANVLTF,TGTGCCAGCAGCATAGTGGCCTCTGGGGCCAACGTCCTGACTTTC
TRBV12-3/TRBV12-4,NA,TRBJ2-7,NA,CASSLLGGRLYEQYF,TGTGCCAGCAGTTTACTAGGAGGGAGGCTCTACGAGCAGTACTTC
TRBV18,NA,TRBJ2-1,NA,CASSPYPPGVGNEQFF,TGTGCCAGCTCACCATATCCCCCGGGGGTAGGCAATGAGCAGTTCTTC
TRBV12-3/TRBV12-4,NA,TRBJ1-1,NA,CASSFGQNTEAFF,TGCGCCAGCAGCTTCGGACAGAACACTGAAGCTTTCTTT
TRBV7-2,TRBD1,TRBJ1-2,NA,CASSRPGQGVLNYGYTF,TGTGCCAGCAGCCGTCCGGGGCAGGGGGTTCTCAACTATGGCTACACCTTC
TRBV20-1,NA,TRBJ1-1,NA,CSASPQGGAEAFF,TGCAGTGCTAGTCCGCAAGGGGGGGCTGAAGCTTTCTTT